This T cell receptor beta chain stems from a study of somatic mutations in cytotoxic T cells in rheumatoid arthritis. Per the study methods: The authors rarely found patient CD8+ clones larger than 1% matching published virus-specific TCRB sequences. Profiling relied on immunoSEQ multiplex PCR, and the TCRdb table lists in-frame clones only, not all of them. V and J calls and clone size come straight from that table; D and trimming were deduced from the DNA. The sample lists tens of thousands of clones, around 84% occurring once. Germline V gives CDR1 MNHEY, CDR2 SMNVEV (reference sequence). This CDR3 has 15 amino acids. With 5 bases removed from V and 8 bases from J, the gap between germline ends came to 16 bases.

V and J are TRBV27 and TRBJ1-6; D possibly corresponds to TRBD1 (6 bases). The TCR comes from an adult with rheumatoid arthritis. Sample: CD8+ T cells sorted from blood. CDR3 bases: TGTGCCAGCAGTCTCCGACGGGCAGGGGATTCACCCCTCCACTTT. Translation: CASSLRRAGDSPLHF.